This T cell receptor (beta chain) comes out of a study of cytomegalovirus exposure and HLA in healthy donors. Study overall: Approximately 200 million T cells yielded 90 million to 130 million unique TCR beta sequences in earlier analysis. Out of around 360 genotyped donors, around 80% belonged to the Caucasian-associated ancestry cluster.

General study points: As a later analysis revealed, most CMV-associated TCR beta chains appeared HLA-restricted. For most subjects, TCR beta sequences were reported to predict HLA-A and HLA-B alleles with accuracy.

60 Vbeta and 13 Jbeta primers were used in PCR. Using immunoSEQ multiplex PCR, the repertoire was profiled, and TCRdb retains in-frame clones only, with some absent. The sample holds around 130,000 clones, roughly two thirds seen once. The CDR3 is made up of 21 amino acids. Germline V gives CDR1 MDHEN, CDR2 SYDVKM. The J segment lost 2 bases and the V segment lost 6 bases, leaving 22 bases of the junction unmatched. As regards this clone: The antigen is unknown.

The V and J genes are TRBV28 and TRBJ2-7; 13 bases match TRBD2. Sequencing input: PBMCs. This TCR derives from a male donor in good health and CMV-seronegative. CDR3 protein: CASSLNTGLRTSGGRPYEQYF. The CDR3, as DNA: TGTGCCAGCAGCTTAAATACGGGACTCAGGACTAGCGGGGGTCGTCCCTACGAGCAGTACTTC. The whole variable domain, remainder taken from reference TRBV28 and TRBJ2-7, is DVKVTQSSRYLVKRTGEKVFLECVQDMDHENMFWYRQDPGLGLRLIYFSYDVKMKEKGDIPEGYSVSREKKERFSLILESASTNQTSMYLCASSLNTGLRTSGGRPYEQYFGPGTRLTVT.